These T cell receptor beta chains were read from a single sample in a study of cytomegalovirus exposure and HLA in healthy donors. TCRdb's table, derived via immunoSEQ multiplex PCR, lists solely in-frame clones and lacks some. The listing records around 100,000 clones. The sample consisted of PBMCs. These receptors were collected from a man between 40 and 49 years old in good health and CMV-seronegative. The CDR3 runs from the conserved cysteine through the conserved F or W. D genes are given only for firm matches.

v_call: TRBV10-3
d_call: .
j_call: TRBJ2-1
cdr3_aa: CALRGGANEQFF
cdr3_nt: TGTGCCTTGAGGGGGGGGGCCAATGAGCAGTTCTTC

v_call: TRBV6-6
d_call: .
j_call: TRBJ1-4
cdr3_aa: CASNLMEGMNEKLFF
cdr3_nt: TGTGCCAGCAACCTTATGGAGGGGATGAATGAAAAACTGTTTTTT

v_call: TRBV7-2
d_call: .
j_call: TRBJ1-2
cdr3_aa: CASSSGYEGYTF
cdr3_nt: TGTGCCAGCAGCTCCGGTTACGAGGGCTACACCTTC

v_call: TRBV15
d_call: TRBD1
j_call: TRBJ1-5
cdr3_aa: CATSDHRGNQPQHF
cdr3_nt: TGTGCCACCAGCGACCACAGGGGGAATCAGCCCCAGCATTTT

v_call: TRBV4-3
d_call: .
j_call: TRBJ1-4
cdr3_aa: CASSQERQGYEKLFF
cdr3_nt: TGCGCCAGCAGCCAAGAAAGGCAGGGATATGAAAAACTGTTTTTT

v_call: TRBV6-1
d_call: .
j_call: TRBJ2-1
cdr3_aa: CASKETVLHEQFF
cdr3_nt: TGTGCCAGCAAGGAGACAGTACTTCATGAGCAGTTCTTC

v_call: TRBV9
d_call: TRBD2
j_call: TRBJ2-1
cdr3_aa: CASSDPGLAGGANWDEQFF
cdr3_nt: TGTGCCAGCAGCGACCCGGGACTAGCGGGGGGCGCTAATTGGGATGAGCAGTTCTTC

v_call: TRBV30
d_call: .
j_call: TRBJ1-2
cdr3_aa: CAWTTVYGYTF
cdr3_nt: TGTGCCTGGACGACAGTCTACGGCTACACCTTC

v_call: TRBV6-1
d_call: .
j_call: TRBJ1-3
cdr3_aa: CASRSGGSSGNTIYF
cdr3_nt: TGTGCCAGCAGAAGCGGGGGTAGCTCTGGAAACACCATATATTTT

v_call: TRBV7-7
d_call: TRBD1
j_call: TRBJ2-5
cdr3_aa: CASSSLGQGLRGETQYF
cdr3_nt: TGTGCCAGCAGCTCCCTTGGACAGGGATTAAGGGGAGAGACCCAGTACTTC

v_call: TRBV9
d_call: TRBD1
j_call: TRBJ1-2
cdr3_aa: CASSPRTGPNYGYTF
cdr3_nt: TGTGCCAGCAGCCCCAGGACAGGGCCTAACTATGGCTACACCTTC

v_call: TRBV13
d_call: TRBD2
j_call: TRBJ2-3
cdr3_aa: CASSFLTSGSSATQYF
cdr3_nt: TGTGCCAGCAGCTTCTTGACTAGCGGGAGTTCGGCTACGCAGTATTTT

v_call: TRBV29-1
d_call: .
j_call: TRBJ2-5
cdr3_aa: CSSGTQYF
cdr3_nt: TGCAGCTCGGGGACCCAGTACTTC

v_call: TRBV5-8
d_call: TRBD1
j_call: TRBJ1-1
cdr3_aa: CASSFLDRDTEAFF
cdr3_nt: TGTGCCAGCAGCTTTCTGGACAGGGACACTGAAGCTTTCTTT

v_call: TRBV21-1
d_call: .
j_call: TRBJ1-1
cdr3_aa: CASSKGDRGRVTEAFF
cdr3_nt: TGTGCCAGCAGCAAAGGGGACAGGGGGCGCGTCACTGAAGCTTTCTTT

v_call: TRBV7-9
d_call: TRBD1
j_call: TRBJ1-1
cdr3_aa: CASSLYDRDSEAFF
cdr3_nt: TGTGCCAGCAGCTTATACGACCGGGACAGTGAAGCTTTCTTT

v_call: TRBV19
d_call: .
j_call: TRBJ2-1
cdr3_aa: CASSRSSSSYNEQFF
cdr3_nt: TGTGCCAGTAGCCGGTCCTCGAGCTCCTACAATGAGCAGTTCTTC

v_call: TRBV11-2
d_call: TRBD2
j_call: TRBJ2-7
cdr3_aa: CASSLASGGANEQYF
cdr3_nt: TGTGCCAGCAGCTTAGCCAGCGGGGGGGCAAACGAGCAGTACTTC

v_call: TRBV5-5
d_call: .
j_call: TRBJ1-2
cdr3_aa: CASSLTGKALYTF
cdr3_nt: TGTGCCAGCAGCTTGACCGGGAAAGCCCTCTACACCTTC

v_call: TRBV5-5
d_call: TRBD1
j_call: TRBJ2-3
cdr3_aa: CASSPRDRFTDTQYF
cdr3_nt: TGTGCCAGCAGCCCCCGGGACAGATTCACAGATACGCAGTATTTT

v_call: TRBV7-2
d_call: .
j_call: TRBJ2-5
cdr3_aa: CASSSHMRETQYF
cdr3_nt: TGTGCCAGCAGCTCCCACATGAGGGAGACCCAGTACTTC

v_call: TRBV18
d_call: .
j_call: TRBJ2-1
cdr3_aa: CASALANEQFF
cdr3_nt: TGTGCCAGCGCTCTAGCAAATGAGCAGTTCTTC

v_call: TRBV10-2
d_call: .
j_call: TRBJ2-2
cdr3_aa: CASTPTGITGELFF
cdr3_nt: TGCGCCAGCACCCCCACAGGGATCACCGGGGAGCTGTTTTTT

v_call: TRBV11-2
d_call: .
j_call: TRBJ1-6
cdr3_aa: CASSFETGEVTSYNSPLHF
cdr3_nt: TGTGCCAGCAGCTTCGAAACCGGGGAGGTAACCTCCTATAATTCACCCCTCCACTTT

v_call: TRBV6-6
d_call: .
j_call: TRBJ1-3
cdr3_aa: CASIDLTDSGNTIYF
cdr3_nt: TGTGCCAGCATTGACTTGACGGACTCTGGAAACACCATATATTTT